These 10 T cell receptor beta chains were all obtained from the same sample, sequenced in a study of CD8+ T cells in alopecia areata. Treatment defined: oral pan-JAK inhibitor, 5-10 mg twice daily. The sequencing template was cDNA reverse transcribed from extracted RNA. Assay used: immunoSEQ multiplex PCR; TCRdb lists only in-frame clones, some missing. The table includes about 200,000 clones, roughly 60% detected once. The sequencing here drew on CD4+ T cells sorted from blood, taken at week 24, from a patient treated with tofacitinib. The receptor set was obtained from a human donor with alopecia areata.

Written as DNA, the CDR3 is TGCAGTGCCACCTGGGGTGAGACCCAGTACTTC. It codes for CSATWGETQYF. The V and J genes are TRBV20-1 and TRBJ2-5; D unclear. Germline CDR1 and CDR2: DFQATT and SNEGSKA (reference sequence). The CDR3 is made up of 11 amino acids. Trimming cost V 6 bases and J 5 bases, with 10 bases left between them.

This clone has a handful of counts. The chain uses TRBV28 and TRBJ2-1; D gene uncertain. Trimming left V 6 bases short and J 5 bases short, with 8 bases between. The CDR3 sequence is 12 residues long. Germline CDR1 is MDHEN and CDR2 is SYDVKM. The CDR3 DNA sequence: TGTGCCAGCAGCTACAGAAACAATGAGCAGTTCTTC. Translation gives CASSYRNNEQFF.

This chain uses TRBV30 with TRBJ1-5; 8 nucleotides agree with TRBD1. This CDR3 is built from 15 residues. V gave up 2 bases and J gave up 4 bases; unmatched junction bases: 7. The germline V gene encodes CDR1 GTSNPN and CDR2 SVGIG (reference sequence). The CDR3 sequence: CAWSMTGAKNQPQHF. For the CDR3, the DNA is TGTGCCTGGAGTATGACAGGGGCTAAAAATCAGCCCCAGCATTTT.

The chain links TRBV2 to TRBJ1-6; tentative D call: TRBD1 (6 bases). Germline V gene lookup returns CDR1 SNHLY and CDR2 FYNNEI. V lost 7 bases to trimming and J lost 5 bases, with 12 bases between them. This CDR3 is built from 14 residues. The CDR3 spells CASNGQHHNSPLHF. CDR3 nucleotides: TGTGCCAGCAATGGACAGCATCATAATTCACCCCTCCACTTT.

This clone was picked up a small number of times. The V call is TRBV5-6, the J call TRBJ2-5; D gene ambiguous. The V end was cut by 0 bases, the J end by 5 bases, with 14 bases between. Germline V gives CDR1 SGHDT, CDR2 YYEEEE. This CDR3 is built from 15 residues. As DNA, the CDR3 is TGTGCCAGCAGCTTGGAGTCGGAGCTATTCGAGACCCAGTACTTC. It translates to CASSLESELFETQYF.

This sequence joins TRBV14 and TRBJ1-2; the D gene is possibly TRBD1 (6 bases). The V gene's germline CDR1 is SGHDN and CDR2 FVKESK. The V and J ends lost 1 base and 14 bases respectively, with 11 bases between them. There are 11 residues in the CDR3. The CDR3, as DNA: TGTGCCAGCAGCCAAGGGACAGCCAAGACCTTC. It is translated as CASSQGTAKTF.

In DNA form, the CDR3 reads TGTGCCTGGAGTGGGACACAAGAGACCCAGTACTTC. It specifies CAWSGTQETQYF. The V gene is TRBV30, the J gene TRBJ2-5, with D possibly matching TRBD1 (5 bases). The germline V gene has CDR1 GTSNPN and CDR2 SVGIG (reference sequence). V dropped 1 base and J dropped 2 bases, with 5 bases sitting between them. The CDR3 has 12 residues.

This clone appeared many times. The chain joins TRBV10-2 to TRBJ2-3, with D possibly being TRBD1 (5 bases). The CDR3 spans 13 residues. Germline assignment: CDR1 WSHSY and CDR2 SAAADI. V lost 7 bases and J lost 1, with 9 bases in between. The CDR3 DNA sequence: TGCGCCAGCACAGGGCCTGGCACAGATACGCAGTATTTT. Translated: CASTGPGTDTQYF.

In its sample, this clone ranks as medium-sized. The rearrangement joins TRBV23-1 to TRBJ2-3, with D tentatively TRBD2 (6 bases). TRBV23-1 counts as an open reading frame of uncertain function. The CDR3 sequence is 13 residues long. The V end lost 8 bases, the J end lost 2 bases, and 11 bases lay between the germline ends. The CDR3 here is CASGGLSTDTQYF. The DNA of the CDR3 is TGCGCCAGCGGGGGACTCTCCACAGATACGCAGTATTTT.

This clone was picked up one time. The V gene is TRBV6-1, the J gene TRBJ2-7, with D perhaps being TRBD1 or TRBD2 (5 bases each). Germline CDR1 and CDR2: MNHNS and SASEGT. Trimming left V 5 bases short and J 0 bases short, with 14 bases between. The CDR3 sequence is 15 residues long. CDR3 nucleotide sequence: TGTGCCAGCAGTCGGGACCTGTTGAGCTCCTACGAGCAGTACTTC. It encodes CASSRDLLSSYEQYF.